The TCR beta chain described here comes from a study of response to subunit inactivated influenza vaccine. This clonotype was seen more than once but under ten times. Its antigen is unidentified. General study findings and limits: The authors suggested that every seasonal influenza vaccination recruits few new T cells.

The CDR3 contains 14 residues. Deletions cut 2 bases from V and 1 base from J, with 8 bases between. Germline V gene lookup returns CDR1 MGHRA and CDR2 YSYEKL. TCRdb reprocessed the RT-PCR reads with MiXCR, giving one entry per CDR3 protein. The sample holds about 780,000 distinct CDR3 sequences; about 18% are singletons and the top ten take about a tenth. The origin of this receptor is a man aged 45 to 65 who received an inactivated influenza vaccine. The rearrangement uses TRBV4-1 and TRBJ1-1; tentatively, D is TRBD1 (5 bases). This specimen consisted of PBMCs from blood, obtained roughly 5 days after vaccination. The CDR3 DNA reads as TGCGCCAGCAGCCAAAGGGACCGGAACACTGAAGCTTTCTTT. Translation gives CASSQRDRNTEAFF.